This TCR beta chain originates from a study of pediatric ulcerative colitis. The overall study: Disease was pancolitis in seven and left-sided in two, histology-confirmed.

A note on this clone: The antigen is unknown.

TCRdb keeps only in-frame clones here, not all; method: immunoSEQ multiplex PCR. The table has fewer than 45,000 clones, less than 85% seen once; the top ten hold less than 30%. Study conclusions and caveats: Ulcerative colitis patients shared more blood-rectal clones than controls. This repertoire reflects total lymphocytes rather than subpopulations like regulatory T cells. A couple of rectal CDR3 clonotypes occurred in all ulcerative colitis patients.

From germline, CDR1 is SGHTS and CDR2 YDEGEE. V gave up 5 bases and J gave up 8 bases; unmatched junction bases: 8. This CDR3 comprises 14 residues. The clonotype comes from a girl aged 5 to 17 with moderate ulcerative colitis. The specimen was blood. The V gene is TRBV5-8, the J gene TRBJ2-1; TRBD2 matches 9 bases. This chain's CDR3 is CASSAGTSFDEQFF. CDR3 coding DNA: TGTGCCAGCAGTGCCGGGACTAGCTTCGATGAGCAGTTCTTC.